This TCR beta chain was captured in a study of identical twins (dated by TCRdb to 2016 to 2018). Describing the broader study: To test whether fetal clonotypes persist, the study used deep sequencing on TCR alpha and beta repertoires from monozygotic twins, unrelated adults of various ages, and cord blood. To rule out contamination, the twin experiments were replicated at different times with different library preparation protocols.

Libraries came from 5' RACE. Sequenced on an Illumina HiSeq 2000. Template switching added a universal primer binding site, and the final cDNA carried a unique molecular identifier that allowed TCR cDNA molecules to be counted accurately. Specific primers in the conserved constant-segment region were used to synthesize first-strand cDNA for TCR alpha and beta chains. Each cDNA library was double barcoded, with a SMART-Mk sample barcode plus Illumina barcodes, to control for contamination. TruSeq adapter sequences, together with Illumina sample barcodes, were added in two successive PCR steps. TCR alpha and beta cDNA libraries were sequenced on the Illumina HiSeq platform with custom primers. The study's processing was this. MiGEC processed the raw reads to extract unique molecular identifiers, while MiXCR was used to determine the CDR3 positions. For each individual, recombination models were inferred using an EM algorithm with the repgenHMM and IGoR tools. Shared clonotypes were analyzed with the tcR package in R, and sharing was normalized by the product of cloneset sizes. To study raw recombination free of thymic and clonal selection effects, out-of-frame nonproductive sequences were analyzed. The public reads were reanalyzed by TCRdb: fastp trimming at Q25, MiXCR alignment, in-frame beta chains only. Each CDR3 protein appears once, grouped with its most common genes and DNA. The V and J calls, along with clone size, are taken from TCRdb and not from the paper's own processing. The sample includes about 470,000 distinct CDR3 sequences, with roughly 26% observed a single time. The ten largest clones capture around 3% of the sample.

This clonotype came up a few times. The target of this receptor is not known. No base quality values were provided; no much bigger clone lies one nucleotide off. Study-wide conclusions, independent of this receptor: Out-of-frame TCR alpha sharing in monozygotic twins was systematically underestimated by recombination models, whereas sharing between unrelated individuals was in agreement with the recombination models. The excess sharing between twins in beta out-of-frame sequences was weaker because fewer shared sequences reduced the signal-to-noise ratio. Abundant cord blood beta clonotypes carried fewer insertions; young adult naive repertoires showed a weaker similar trend, while memory repertoires showed none. Compared with coincidental sharing between unrelated individuals, an excess of low generation-probability sequences was observed among out-of-frame TCR alpha sequences shared between twins. Zero-insertion analyses could be partly confounded by invariant T cells such as MAIT and iNKT, though diverse VJ usage argued against such confounding for most clonotypes. Conclusions relied on cross-sectional statistical analysis, since the same donors could not be followed over many years.

Every donor in the study was a healthy Caucasian. Three pairs of female monozygotic twins, all aged roughly 18 to 29 years, made up the twin cohort. Positive isolation kits from Invitrogen were used to isolate the CD4+ and CD8+ T cell populations. The CDR3 numbers 14 residues from cysteine through phenylalanine. This entry keeps only the CDR3 DNA: 42 bases, framed from base 1. According to the germline V gene, CDR1 reads SGHDT and CDR2 reads YYEEEE. Deletion took 3 bases off V and 2 bases off J, with a span of 10 bases between the germline ends. This same sample was also taken into another study, of T cells expressing NK-cell markers. As the second study states: Fewer than ten donors provided sorted CD3+CD56+NKG2C+, CD3+CD56+NKG2C- and CD3+CD56-NKG2C+ T-cell subsets, whose TCR beta-chain repertoires were profiled. Among the eight sequenced donors, seven were HCMV-seropositive and one was HCMV-seronegative. In several experiments an anti-gammadeltaTCR antibody was added to restrict sorting to alphabetaTCR-expressing T cells. In over five donors, the dominant CD3+CD56+NKG2C+ clonotypes were among the top 10 CD8+ clonotypes and accounted for roughly 1.0-8% of CD8+ T cells. Those dominant clonotypes were again the most abundant among CD3+CD56-NKG2C+ cells in four donors, at about 28.3-65%. Whether the expanded NKG2C-expressing T cell clones were specific for HCMV antigens remained unclear. The study sequenced eight donors, all healthy volunteers chosen at random: three men and five women. HCMV serostatus was determined by detecting HCMV-specific IgG in serum with a commercial ELISA kit. Reads were demultiplexed and grouped by UMI with MIGEC, and clonotypes were assembled and quantified with MiTCR. To exclude erroneous sequences, any TCR cDNA sequence not supported by at least two reads was discarded. Downstream repertoire analysis used the tcR package, and clonotypes were matched across fractions by CDR3 nucleotide sequence plus V segment. VDJmatch was used to annotate antigen specificity against VDJdb, with one amino acid substitution in CDR3 allowed.

Sequencing used CD4+ T cells sorted from blood. Recombination connected TRBV5-6 to TRBJ2-3; no D gene is confidently identified. The clonotype was recovered from a woman younger than 30 in good health. The DNA sequence is as follows: TGTGCCAGCAGCTGGGTGTATTCCACAGATACGCAGTATTTT. Its protein is CASSWVYSTDTQYF.